The 18 T cell receptor beta chains in this list originate from one sample, sequenced in a study of blood T cell repertoires in COVID-19. Libraries were prepared by immunoSEQ multiplex PCR; TCRdb keeps only in-frame clonotypes and omits some of them. This repertoire shows over 150,000 clones, more than 85% found once; its top ten account for less than 3%. The sample taken for sequencing was peripheral blood. All receptors come from an elderly woman with COVID-19, enrolled during active disease.

The genes are TRBV11-2 and TRBJ2-7; 8 nucleotides align to TRBD2. The CDR3 spans 14 residues. V shed 5 bases and J 6 bases; nucleotides not matched to a gene: 9. Germline CDR1 SGHAT, CDR2 FQNNGV. The CDR3 DNA reads as TGTGCCAGCAGCCTCTTAGCGGGAAGTTCCGAGCAGTACTTC. This encodes CASSLLAGSSEQYF.

In this sample, this clone turned up once. V usage is TRBV6-4 and J usage is TRBJ1-5; D unresolved. The CDR3 length is 13 residues. With 6 bases removed from V and 3 bases from J, the gap between germline ends came to 9 bases. CDR1 and CDR2 from the germline V gene are MRHNA and SNTAGT. CDR3 sequence (DNA): TGTGCCAGCAGCCGAGGGTACAATCAGCCCCAGCATTTT. Translated: CASSRGYNQPQHF.

The chain links TRBV27 to TRBJ1-1, with D maybe TRBD1 (5 bases). With 6 bases removed from V and 6 bases from J, the gap between germline ends came to 11 bases. Germline CDR1 and CDR2: MNHEY and SMNVEV (reference sequence). The CDR3 has 12 amino acids. CDR3: CASRGLFAEAFF. The CDR3 DNA is TGTGCCAGCAGGGGACTGTTCGCTGAAGCTTTCTTT.

This chain connects TRBV5-4 to TRBJ1-2, with a tentative D call TRBD1 (5 bases). The V end was cut by 4 bases, the J end by 2 bases, with 15 bases between. CDR3 length equals 15 residues. Germline V gene sequence: CDR1 SGHNT, CDR2 YYREEE (reference sequence). CDR3: CASSPNGGGNYGYTF. Written as DNA, the CDR3 is TGTGCCAGCAGCCCCAATGGGGGGGGAAACTATGGCTACACCTTC.

V and J are TRBV6-5 and TRBJ2-1; D may be TRBD2 (5 bases). The V gene's germline CDR1 is MNHEY and CDR2 SVGAGI. V lost 6 bases to trimming and J lost 9 bases, with 15 bases between them. This CDR3 is built from 13 residues. The CDR3, as DNA: TGTGCCAGCAGGAGCGGTATGGTCGTTGAGCAGTTCTTC. It specifies CASRSGMVVEQFF.

This clone was counted between two and nine times. The chain uses TRBV5-1 and TRBJ2-7; the match to TRBD1 covers 7 bases. Germline CDR1 and CDR2: SGHRS and YFSETQ. The CDR3 spans 13 residues. V was pared by 4 bases and J by 3 bases, with 4 bases of the junction left unmatched. Written as DNA, the CDR3 is TGCGCCAGCAGCCCGGGACAGTTCTACGAGCAGTACTTC. Amino acids: CASSPGQFYEQYF.

The chain carries TRBV7-3 and TRBJ2-2, with a possible D match to TRBD2 (6 bases). Deletions cut 0 bases from V and 7 bases from J, with 9 bases between. The CDR3 consists of 14 residues. Germline CDR1 and CDR2: SGHTA and FQGTGA. The CDR3 is CASSLTEGGGELFF. CDR3 coding DNA: TGTGCCAGCAGCTTAACGGAGGGTGGCGGGGAGCTGTTTTTT.

In its sample, this clone was seen a few times. The chain recombines TRBV19 with TRBJ1-1; D is unresolved. The germline V gene has CDR1 LNHDA and CDR2 SQIVND (reference sequence). Between the trimmed V and J ends, which lost 5 bases and 0 bases, there was a span of 13 bases. There are 15 residues in the CDR3. The CDR3 nucleotides are TGTGCCAGTAGTCCTAATATACAGATGAACACTGAAGCTTTCTTT. It is translated as CASSPNIQMNTEAFF.

This clone occurred once. The CDR3 DNA reads as TGTGCCAGCAGCCCCGCGGGAGAGCGCGGGCTAGCGGACAATGAGCAGTTCTTC. Its translation: CASSPAGERGLADNEQFF. V is TRBV7-8 and J is TRBJ2-1, with 7 nucleotides matching TRBD2. This CDR3 has 18 residues. Germline V gene sequence: CDR1 SGHVS, CDR2 FQNEAQ. The V gene end was trimmed by 5 bases and the J gene end by 5 bases; junction bases not matched to a gene: 18.

The chain employs TRBV7-2 and TRBJ2-1; D perhaps matches TRBD2 (6 bases). Germline V lookup: CDR1 SGHTA, CDR2 FQGNSA. This CDR3 has 15 amino acids. Trimming took off 5 bases at V and 1 base at J, with 12 bases between the two ends. The CDR3 here is CASSLLANSYNEQFF. The CDR3 DNA sequence: TGTGCCAGCAGCCTCCTAGCGAATTCCTACAATGAGCAGTTCTTC.

The chain is built from TRBV6-6 and TRBJ2-1; 13 bases match TRBD2. Germline V gene sequence: CDR1 MNHNY, CDR2 SVGAGI (reference sequence). V gave up 5 bases and J gave up 7 bases; unmatched junction bases: 5. The CDR3 is made up of 15 amino acids. The CDR3 bases are TGTGCCAGCAGTGGCGGACTAGCGGGAGAGAATGAGCAGTTCTTC. Translating gives CASSGGLAGENEQFF.

This clone was counted a single time. The J gene is TRBJ1-2, the V gene TRBV28; weak D call: TRBD1 (6 bases). The ends were cut back, 2 bases at V and 9 bases at J, with 16 bases in the middle. Germline CDR1 is MDHEN and CDR2 is SYDVKM. This CDR3 is 14 amino acids long. In nucleotides, the CDR3 is TGTGCCAGCAGTTTAGGTGGGGGCTTCGTGAGCTACACCTTC. Residues: CASSLGGGFVSYTF.

This chain links TRBV7-8 with TRBJ2-5; 8 nucleotides agree with TRBD2. The germline gives CDR1 SGHVS, CDR2 FQNEAQ. The CDR3 has 15 residues. The J segment lost 2 bases and the V segment lost 3 bases, leaving 5 bases of the junction unmatched. The CDR3 bases are TGTGCCAGCAGCTTCGCTAGCGGGCCACAAGAGACCCAGTACTTC. Protein product: CASSFASGPQETQYF.

This clone was seen once. Likely a read error: the CDR3 ends without its conserved phenylalanine or tryptophan. J is TRBJ1-2 and V is TRBV5-1, with unresolved D. Trimming removed 4 bases at V and 7 bases at J, with 17 bases between. The CDR3 is 14 amino acids. Looked up from germline, CDR1 is SGHRS and CDR2 is YFSETQ. The CDR3 spells CASSPDGSGFGYTL. The CDR3 coding sequence is TGCGCCAGCAGCCCGGACGGAAGCGGATTTGGCTACACCCTC.

The rearrangement uses TRBV28 and TRBJ2-3; 10 nucleotides line up with TRBD1. The CDR3 totals 16 residues. The ends lost 5 bases at V and 5 bases at J; junction bases unmatched: 10. Germline values: CDR1 MDHEN, CDR2 SYDVKM. CDR3: CASSRTGQGIRDTQYF. The CDR3 DNA sequence: TGTGCCAGCAGTAGGACGGGACAGGGGATTAGAGATACGCAGTATTTT.

With regard to this clone: Other DNA sequences in the same sample also yield this CDR3. The chain is built from TRBV12-3 or TRBV12-4 and TRBJ1-1; 9 bases align to TRBD1. With V trimmed by 3 bases and J by 5 bases, 1 base remained unmatched. There are 13 residues in the CDR3. The CDR3 protein is CASSLGQGTEAFF. The CDR3 DNA reads TGTGCCAGCAGTTTGGGACAGGGAACTGAAGCTTTCTTT.

This chain connects TRBV6-2 or TRBV6-3 to TRBJ1-5, with a possible D match to TRBD1 (5 bases). Trimming took 4 bases from V and 0 from J, leaving 13 bases between them. This CDR3 spans 16 amino acids. Germline V gene data show CDR1 as MNHEY and CDR2 as SVGEGT. This chain's CDR3 is CASSSDRTYSNQPQHF. CDR3 nucleotide sequence: TGTGCCAGCAGTTCAGACAGAACCTATAGCAATCAGCCCCAGCATTTT.

V and J are TRBV7-9 and TRBJ1-1; D gene ambiguous. V lost 3 bases, J lost 13 bases, and 9 bases lay in between. The CDR3 has 10 residues. CDR1 and CDR2 (germline): SEHNR, FQNEAQ (reference sequence). The DNA for the CDR3 is TGTGCCAGCAGCTTCTTGGAGGTTTTCTTT. It translates to CASSFLEVFF.